These 14 T cell receptor beta chains share one sample of origin, sequenced in a study of CD8+ T cells in alopecia areata. Reverse transcription of extracted RNA yielded cDNA, which provided the sequencing template. The repertoire was sequenced with immunoSEQ multiplex PCR; TCRdb's copy has only in-frame clones and lacks some. The sample has about 140,000 clones; roughly half are singletons. Source: CD4+ T cells sorted from blood, taken at week 0. These receptors came from a human donor with alopecia areata.

The rearrangement uses TRBV30 and TRBJ2-1; 12 bases fit TRBD2. CDR1 is GTSNPN, CDR2 SVGIG, per germline (reference sequence). CDR3 length equals 16 residues. After removal of 4 bases from V and 4 bases from J, the junction contained 8 bases not matched to a gene. CDR3 DNA sequence: TGTGCCTGGACCTCACGAACTAGCGGGGGGTACAATGAGCAGTTCTTC. As protein: CAWTSRTSGGYNEQFF.

The chain links TRBV5-1 to TRBJ2-2; no reliable D call. CDR3 size: 16 residues. Germline loops: CDR1 SGHRS, CDR2 YFSETQ. V lost 5 bases to trimming and J lost 6 bases, with 20 bases between them. The CDR3 sequence is CASRYSARSDPGELFF. CDR3 DNA: TGCGCCAGCAGATACTCAGCGAGGTCCGATCCCGGGGAGCTGTTTTTT.

V usage is TRBV4-1 and J usage is TRBJ1-2; no firm D call. CDR3 length: 15 residues. V lost 0 bases to trimming and J lost 2 bases, with 10 bases between them. Germline V lookup: CDR1 MGHRA, CDR2 YSYEKL. The CDR3 DNA reads TGCGCCAGCAGCCAAGACCGCCAGATCAACTATGGCTACACCTTC. Amino acids: CASSQDRQINYGYTF.

This clone turned up a few times. J is TRBJ2-7 and V is TRBV30; D perhaps matches TRBD2 (6 bases). V was shortened by 5 bases and J by 6 bases, with 17 bases between the two germline ends. Germline CDR1 GTSNPN, CDR2 SVGIG (reference sequence). This CDR3 spans 13 amino acids. The CDR3 protein is CAWGTQTGGEQYF. In DNA form, the CDR3 reads TGTGCCTGGGGGACTCAAACTGGCGGCGAGCAGTACTTC.

The chain employs TRBV12-5 and TRBJ2-1, with TRBD2 matching over 11 bases. V gave up 5 bases and J gave up 3 bases; unmatched junction bases: 12. The CDR3 length is 18 residues. The germline gives CDR1 LGHNT, CDR2 FRNRAP. CDR3 protein: CASGPNKPTSGNYNEQFF. The CDR3 DNA reads TGTGCTAGTGGTCCCAATAAACCGACTAGCGGGAACTACAATGAGCAGTTCTTC.

The chain has TRBV29-1 and TRBJ2-3, with 13 positions matching TRBD2. The CDR3 sequence is 14 residues long. Losses at the gene ends were 7 bases for V and 5 bases for J; bases not matched to a gene: 6. Germline V CDR1 and CDR2: SQVTM, ANQGSEA. CDR3 sequence: CSAPLAGGIDTQYF. CDR3 coding DNA: TGCAGCGCTCCACTAGCGGGAGGGATAGATACGCAGTATTTT.

This clone was seen a few times. V usage is TRBV5-1 and J usage is TRBJ2-3, with unresolved D. CDR1 and CDR2 from the germline V gene are SGHRS and YFSETQ. The ends were cut back, 0 bases at V and 4 bases at J, with 12 bases in the middle. CDR3 length: 15 residues. The CDR3 reads CASSLDFTASDTQYF. CDR3 bases: TGCGCCAGCAGCTTGGATTTCACAGCTTCAGATACGCAGTATTTT. The variable domain in full, completed from reference TRBV5-1 and TRBJ2-3, reads KAGVTQTPRYLIKTRGQQVTLSCSPISGHRSVSWYQQTPGQGLQFLFEYFSETQRNKGNFPGRFSGRQFSNSRSEMNVSTLELGDSALYLCASSLDFTASDTQYFGPGTRLTVL.

This chain uses TRBV6-5 with TRBJ2-1; 7 positions agree with TRBD2. CDR3 length equals 15 residues. CDR1 is MNHEY and CDR2 is SVGAGI in the germline V gene. J gave up 5 bases and V 6 bases, and 10 bases lay outside the gene matches. CDR3 in amino acids: CASSRGLVANNEQFF. CDR3 coding DNA: TGTGCCAGCAGCCGCGGACTAGTCGCCAACAATGAGCAGTTCTTC.

The chain recombines TRBV19 with TRBJ2-5, with 7 bases matching TRBD1. CDR1 LNHDA and CDR2 SQIVND come from the germline V gene (reference sequence). V was clipped by 4 bases and J by 3 bases; unmatched bases: 8. CDR3 size: 15 residues. The CDR3 spells CASSRDRVFEETQYF. For the CDR3, the DNA is TGTGCCAGTAGTAGAGACAGGGTCTTTGAAGAGACCCAGTACTTC.

The CDR3 DNA reads as TGTGCCAGCAGCTGGGGACAGAGAGAGACCCAGTACTTC. Its translation: CASSWGQRETQYF. The chain has TRBV5-6 and TRBJ2-5; 7 bases agree with TRBD1. CDR1 and CDR2 from the germline V gene are SGHDT and YYEEEE. The junction had 3 bases not matched to a gene; V was cut back by 3 bases and J by 4 bases. The CDR3 has 13 residues.

The V and J genes are TRBV7-3 and TRBJ2-1; 11 bases line up with TRBD2. Per the germline V gene, CDR1 is SGHTA and CDR2 is FQGTGA. The CDR3 covers 17 residues. V gave up 5 bases and J gave up 2 bases; unmatched junction bases: 8. The CDR3 region is CASSEDLTSGAYNEQFF. The CDR3 DNA sequence: TGTGCCAGCAGCGAAGACTTGACTAGCGGGGCCTACAATGAGCAGTTCTTC.

This chain links TRBV7-2 with TRBJ2-5; D is undetermined. From germline, CDR1 is SGHTA and CDR2 FQGNSA. The V end lost 5 bases, the J end lost 3 bases, and 16 bases lay between the germline ends. The CDR3 is 15 residues long. The CDR3 sequence: CASSPSGVLEETQYF. The DNA for the CDR3 is TGTGCCAGCAGCCCAAGTGGGGTCCTCGAAGAGACCCAGTACTTC.

The rearrangement uses TRBV5-8 and TRBJ1-2, with D maybe TRBD1 (5 bases). The CDR3 is 16 residues long. CDR1 and CDR2 from the germline V gene are SGHTS and YDEGEE. The V end was cut by 0 bases, the J end by 0 bases, with 12 bases between. The CDR3 reads CASSLEGTGPNYGYTF. The DNA of the CDR3 is TGTGCCAGCAGCTTGGAGGGGACGGGGCCTAACTATGGCTACACCTTC. Variable domain in full (rest from reference TRBV5-8 and TRBJ1-2): EAGVTQSPTHLIKTRGQQATLRCSPISGHTSVYWYQQALGLGLQFLLWYDEGEERNRGNFPPRFSGRQFPNYSSELNVNALELEDSALYLCASSLEGTGPNYGYTFGSGTRLTVV.

The CDR3 protein is CASSPVGGSEQYF. CDR3 bases: TGTGCCAGCTCACCCGTTGGGGGAAGCGAGCAGTACTTC. The chain recombines TRBV18 with TRBJ2-7; the D gene could be TRBD1 or TRBD2 (5 bases each). V lost 3 bases and J lost 6, with 12 bases in between. The CDR3 extends over 13 amino acids. The V gene's germline CDR1 is KGHSH and CDR2 LQKENI. Full variable domain (remainder filled in from reference TRBV18 and TRBJ2-7): NAGVMQNPRHLVRRRGQEARLRCSPMKGHSHVYWYRQLPEEGLKFMVYLQKENIIDESGMPKERFSAEFPKEGPSILRIQQVVRGDSAAYFCASSPVGGSEQYFGPGTRLTVT.